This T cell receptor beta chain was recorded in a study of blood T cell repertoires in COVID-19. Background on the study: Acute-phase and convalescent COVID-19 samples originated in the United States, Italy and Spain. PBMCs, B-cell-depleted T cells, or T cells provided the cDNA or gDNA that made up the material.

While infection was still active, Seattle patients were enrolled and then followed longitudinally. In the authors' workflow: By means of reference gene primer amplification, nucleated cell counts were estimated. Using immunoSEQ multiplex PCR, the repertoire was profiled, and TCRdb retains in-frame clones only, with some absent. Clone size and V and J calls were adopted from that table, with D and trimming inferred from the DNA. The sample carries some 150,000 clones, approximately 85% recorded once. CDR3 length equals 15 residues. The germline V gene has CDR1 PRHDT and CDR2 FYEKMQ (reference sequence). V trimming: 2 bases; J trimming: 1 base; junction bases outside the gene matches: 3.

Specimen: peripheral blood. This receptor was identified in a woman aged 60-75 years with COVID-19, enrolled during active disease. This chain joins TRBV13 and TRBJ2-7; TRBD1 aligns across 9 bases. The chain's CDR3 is CASSLTGTGSYEQYF. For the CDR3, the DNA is TGTGCCAGCAGCTTAACCGGGACAGGGTCCTACGAGCAGTACTTC.